This T cell receptor (beta chain) was identified in a study of regulatory T cells in long-lasting Graves disease. Sample time point: newly diagnosed GD, antithyroid drugs for less than 3 months. PBMCs were the source of the RNA used for TCR sequencing. Study results and limitations: It is possible that accuracy was reduced by the small size of the sample.

The CDR3 extends over 16 amino acids. The V end was cut by 2 bases, the J end by 3 bases, with 13 bases between. CDR1 and CDR2 from the germline V gene are SGHAT and FQNNGV. This clonotype was seen at least ten times. The antigen remains unidentified. According to the study, TCR beta libraries were built with iRepertoire HTBI primers and CDR3-region Arm-PCR. TCRdb ran MiXCR on the multiplex PCR reads and lists one entry per CDR3 protein. The table lists hundreds of thousands of distinct CDR3 sequences, around a sixth of them singletons. This chain connects TRBV11-2 to TRBJ2-2; D possibly matches TRBD1 or TRBD2 (7 bases each). The sequence was obtained from a female donor with Graves disease. Sequencing used peripheral blood mononuclear cells (PBMCs), obtained at new diagnosis, from a patient treated with antithyroid drugs. CDR3 loop: CASSLPTGRDTGELFF. The CDR3 nucleotides read TGTGCCAGCAGCTTACCGACAGGGAGGGACACCGGGGAGCTGTTTTTT.